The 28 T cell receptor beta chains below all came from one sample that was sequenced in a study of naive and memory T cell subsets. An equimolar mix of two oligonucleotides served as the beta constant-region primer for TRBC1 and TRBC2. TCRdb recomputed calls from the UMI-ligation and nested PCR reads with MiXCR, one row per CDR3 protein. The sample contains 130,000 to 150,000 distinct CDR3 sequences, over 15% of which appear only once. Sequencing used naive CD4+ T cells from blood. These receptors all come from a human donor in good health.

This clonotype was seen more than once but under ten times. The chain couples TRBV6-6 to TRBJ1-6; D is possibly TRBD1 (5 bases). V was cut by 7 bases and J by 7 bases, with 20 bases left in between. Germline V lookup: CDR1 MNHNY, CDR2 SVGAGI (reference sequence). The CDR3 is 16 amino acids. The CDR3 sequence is CASTLPTGDYNSPLHF. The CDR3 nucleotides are TGTGCCAGCACCCTACCGACCGGGGACTACAATTCACCCCTCCACTTT.

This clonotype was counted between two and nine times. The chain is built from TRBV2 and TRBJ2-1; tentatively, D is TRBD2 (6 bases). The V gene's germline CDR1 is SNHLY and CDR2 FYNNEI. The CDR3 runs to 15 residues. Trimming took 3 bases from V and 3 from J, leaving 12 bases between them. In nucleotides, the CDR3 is TGTGCCAGCAGTGAGGGCGGGGCGTACTACAATGAGCAGTTCTTC. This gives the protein CASSEGGAYYNEQFF.

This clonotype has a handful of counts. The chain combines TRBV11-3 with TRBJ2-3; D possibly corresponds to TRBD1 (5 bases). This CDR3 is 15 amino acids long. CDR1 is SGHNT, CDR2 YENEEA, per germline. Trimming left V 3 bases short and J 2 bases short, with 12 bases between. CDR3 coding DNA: TGTGCCAGCAGCTTGGGGCTCTACTCCACAGATACGCAGTATTTT. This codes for CASSLGLYSTDTQYF.

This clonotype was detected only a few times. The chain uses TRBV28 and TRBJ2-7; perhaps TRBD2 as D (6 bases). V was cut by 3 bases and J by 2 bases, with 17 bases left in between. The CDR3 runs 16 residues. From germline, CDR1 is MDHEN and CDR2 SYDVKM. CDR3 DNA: TGTGCCAGCAGTTTCATTTGGGAGGCCCAAACCTACGAGCAGTACTTC. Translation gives CASSFIWEAQTYEQYF.

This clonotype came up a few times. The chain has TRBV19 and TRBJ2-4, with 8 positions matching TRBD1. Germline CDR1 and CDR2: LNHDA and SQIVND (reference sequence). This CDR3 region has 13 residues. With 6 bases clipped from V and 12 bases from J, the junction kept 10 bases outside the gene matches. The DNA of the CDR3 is TGTGCCAGTAGCCGAGCAGGGGGCCGTAGTCAGTACTTC. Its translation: CASSRAGGRSQYF. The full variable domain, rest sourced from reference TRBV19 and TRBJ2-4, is DGGITQSPKYLFRKEGQNVTLSCEQNLNHDAMYWYRQDPGQGLRLIYYSQIVNDFQKGDIAEGYSVSREKKESFPLTVTSAQKNPTAFYLCASSRAGGRSQYFGAGTRLSVL.

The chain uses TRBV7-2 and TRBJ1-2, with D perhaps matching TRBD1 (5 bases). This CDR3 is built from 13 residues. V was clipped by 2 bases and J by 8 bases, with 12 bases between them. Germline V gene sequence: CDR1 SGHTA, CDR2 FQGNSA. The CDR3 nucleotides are TGTGCCAGCAGCTTACGCGACAGCCGCGGCTACACCTTC. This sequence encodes CASSLRDSRGYTF.

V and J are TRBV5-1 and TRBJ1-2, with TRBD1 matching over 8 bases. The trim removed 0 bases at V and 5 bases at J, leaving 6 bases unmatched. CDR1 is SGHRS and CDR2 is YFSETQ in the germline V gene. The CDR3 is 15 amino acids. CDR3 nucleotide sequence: TGCGCCAGCAGCTTGGTTGCCGGGACAGGTTATGGCTACACCTTC. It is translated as CASSLVAGTGYGYTF.

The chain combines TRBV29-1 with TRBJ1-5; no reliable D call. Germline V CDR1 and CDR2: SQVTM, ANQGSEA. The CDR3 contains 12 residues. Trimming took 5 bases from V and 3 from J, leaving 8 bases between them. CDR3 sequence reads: CSVSDHNQPQHF. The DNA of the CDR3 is TGCAGCGTTTCAGATCACAATCAGCCCCAGCATTTT.

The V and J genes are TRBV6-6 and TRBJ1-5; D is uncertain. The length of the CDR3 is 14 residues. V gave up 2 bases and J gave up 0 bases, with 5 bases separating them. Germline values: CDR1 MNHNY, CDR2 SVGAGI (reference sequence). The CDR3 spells CASSYRVSNQPQHF. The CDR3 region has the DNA TGTGCCAGCAGTTACAGGGTTAGCAATCAGCCCCAGCATTTT.

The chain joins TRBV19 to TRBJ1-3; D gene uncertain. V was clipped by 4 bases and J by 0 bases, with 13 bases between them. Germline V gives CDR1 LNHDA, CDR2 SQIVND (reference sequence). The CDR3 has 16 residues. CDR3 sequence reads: CASSRSDGNSGNTIYF. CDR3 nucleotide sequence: TGTGCCAGTAGTAGATCGGACGGTAACTCTGGAAACACCATATATTTT.

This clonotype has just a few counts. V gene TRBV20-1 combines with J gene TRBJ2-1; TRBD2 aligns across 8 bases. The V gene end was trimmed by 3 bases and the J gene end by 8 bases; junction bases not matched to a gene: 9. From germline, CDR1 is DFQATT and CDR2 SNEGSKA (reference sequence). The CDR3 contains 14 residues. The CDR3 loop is CSASPPGLGHEQFF. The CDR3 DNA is TGCAGTGCTAGTCCACCGGGACTAGGCCATGAGCAGTTCTTC.

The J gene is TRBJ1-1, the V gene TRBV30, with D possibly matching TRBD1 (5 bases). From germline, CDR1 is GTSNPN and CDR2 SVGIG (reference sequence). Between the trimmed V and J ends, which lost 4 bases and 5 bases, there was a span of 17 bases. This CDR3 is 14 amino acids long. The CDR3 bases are TGTGCCTGGAACAAATGGGGGGGAGGAACTGAAGCTTTCTTT. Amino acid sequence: CAWNKWGGGTEAFF.

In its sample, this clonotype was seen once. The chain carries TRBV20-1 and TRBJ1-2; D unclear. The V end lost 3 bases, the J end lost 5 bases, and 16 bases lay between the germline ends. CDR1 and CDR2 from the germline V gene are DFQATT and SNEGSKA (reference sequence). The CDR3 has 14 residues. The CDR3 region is CSASPRQATYGYTF. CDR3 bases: TGCAGTGCTAGCCCCCGCCAGGCGACTTATGGCTACACCTTC.

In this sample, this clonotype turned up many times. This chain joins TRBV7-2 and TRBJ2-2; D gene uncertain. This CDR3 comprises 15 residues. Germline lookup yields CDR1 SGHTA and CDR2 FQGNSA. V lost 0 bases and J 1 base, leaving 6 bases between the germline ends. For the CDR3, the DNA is TGTGCCAGCAGCTTAGCCCTACTGAACACCGGGGAGCTGTTTTTT. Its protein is CASSLALLNTGELFF.

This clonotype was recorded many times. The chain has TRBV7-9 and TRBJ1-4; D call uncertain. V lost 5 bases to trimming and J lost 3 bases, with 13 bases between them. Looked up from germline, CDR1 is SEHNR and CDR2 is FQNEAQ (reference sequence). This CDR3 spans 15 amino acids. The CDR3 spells CASSPLFDPNEKLFF. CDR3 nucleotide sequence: TGTGCCAGCAGCCCCCTCTTTGACCCTAATGAAAAACTGTTTTTT. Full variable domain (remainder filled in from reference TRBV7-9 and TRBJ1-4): DTGVSQNPRHKITKRGQNVTFRCDPISEHNRLYWYRQTLGQGPEFLTYFQNEAQLEKSRLLSDRFSAERPKGSFSTLEIQRTEQGDSAMYLCASSPLFDPNEKLFFGSGTQLSVL.

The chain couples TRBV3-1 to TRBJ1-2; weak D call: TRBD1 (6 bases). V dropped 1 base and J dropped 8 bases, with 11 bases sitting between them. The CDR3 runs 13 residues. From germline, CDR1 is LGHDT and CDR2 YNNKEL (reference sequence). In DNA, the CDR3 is TGTGCCAGCAGCCAAGGTCAGGGGCAAGGCTACACCTTC. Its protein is CASSQGQGQGYTF.

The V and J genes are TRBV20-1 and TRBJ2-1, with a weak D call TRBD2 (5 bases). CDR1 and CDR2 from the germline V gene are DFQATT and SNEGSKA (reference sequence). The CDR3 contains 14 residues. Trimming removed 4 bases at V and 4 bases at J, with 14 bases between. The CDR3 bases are TGCAGTGCTAATAGGGCCCCGGGGTACAATGAGCAGTTCTTC. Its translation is CSANRAPGYNEQFF.

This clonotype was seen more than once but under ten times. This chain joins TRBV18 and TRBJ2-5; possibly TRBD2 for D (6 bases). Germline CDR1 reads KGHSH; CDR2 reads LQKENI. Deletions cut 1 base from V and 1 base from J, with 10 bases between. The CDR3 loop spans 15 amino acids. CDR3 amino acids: CASSPQLAAQETQYF. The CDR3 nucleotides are TGTGCCAGCTCACCACAGTTAGCGGCCCAAGAGACCCAGTACTTC.

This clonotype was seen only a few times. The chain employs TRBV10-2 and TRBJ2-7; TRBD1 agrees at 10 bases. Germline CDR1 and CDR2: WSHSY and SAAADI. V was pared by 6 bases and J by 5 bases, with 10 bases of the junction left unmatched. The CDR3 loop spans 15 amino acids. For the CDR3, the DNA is TGCGCCAGCAGGGACCGGGACAGGGGACACCACGAGCAGTACTTC. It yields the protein CASRDRDRGHHEQYF.

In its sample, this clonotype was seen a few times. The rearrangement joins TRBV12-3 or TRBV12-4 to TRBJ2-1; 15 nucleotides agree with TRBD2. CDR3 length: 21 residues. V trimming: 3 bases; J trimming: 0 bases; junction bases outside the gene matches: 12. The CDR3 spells CASSFGTSGRRSPSSYNEQFF. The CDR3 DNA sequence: TGTGCCAGCAGTTTCGGGACTAGCGGGAGGAGGAGTCCCAGCTCCTACAATGAGCAGTTCTTC.

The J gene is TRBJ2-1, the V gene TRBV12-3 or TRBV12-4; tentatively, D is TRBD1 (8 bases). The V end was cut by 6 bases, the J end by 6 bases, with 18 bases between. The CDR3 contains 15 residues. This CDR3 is CASSSQGGASNEQFF. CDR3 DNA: TGTGCCAGCAGCTCACAGGGGGGGGCAAGCAATGAGCAGTTCTTC.

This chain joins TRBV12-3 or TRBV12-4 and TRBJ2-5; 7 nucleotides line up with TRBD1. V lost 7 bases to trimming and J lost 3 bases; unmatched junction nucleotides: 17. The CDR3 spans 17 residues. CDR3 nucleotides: TGTGCCAGCAACCCGAGGACCCCGAGACAGGGTGAAGAGACCCAGTACTTC. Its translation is CASNPRTPRQGEETQYF.

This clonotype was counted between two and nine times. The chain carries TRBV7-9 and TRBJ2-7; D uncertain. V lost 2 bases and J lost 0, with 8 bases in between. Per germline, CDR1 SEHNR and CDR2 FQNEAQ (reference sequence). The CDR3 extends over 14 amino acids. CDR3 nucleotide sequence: TGTGCCAGCAGCTTATCACTCTCCTCCTACGAGCAGTACTTC. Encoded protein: CASSLSLSSYEQYF.

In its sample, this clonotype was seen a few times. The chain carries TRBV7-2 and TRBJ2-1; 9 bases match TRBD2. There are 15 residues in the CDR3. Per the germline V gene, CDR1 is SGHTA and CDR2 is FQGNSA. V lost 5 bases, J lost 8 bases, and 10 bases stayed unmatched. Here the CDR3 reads CASSLTASGNYEQFF. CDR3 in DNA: TGTGCCAGCAGCCTTACGGCTAGCGGGAATTATGAGCAGTTCTTC.

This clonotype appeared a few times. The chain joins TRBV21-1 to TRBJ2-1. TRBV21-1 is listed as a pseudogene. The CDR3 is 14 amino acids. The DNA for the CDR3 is TGTGCCAGCAGCTTCCAACAACCCTACAATGAGCAGTTCTTC. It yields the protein CASSFQQPYNEQFF.

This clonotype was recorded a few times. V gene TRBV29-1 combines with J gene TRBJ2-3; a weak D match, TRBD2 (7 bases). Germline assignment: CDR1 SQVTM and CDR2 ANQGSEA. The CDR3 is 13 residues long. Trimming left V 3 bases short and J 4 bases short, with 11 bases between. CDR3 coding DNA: TGCAGCGTTGAGGGGGAGGGGGCAGATACGCAGTATTTT. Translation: CSVEGEGADTQYF.

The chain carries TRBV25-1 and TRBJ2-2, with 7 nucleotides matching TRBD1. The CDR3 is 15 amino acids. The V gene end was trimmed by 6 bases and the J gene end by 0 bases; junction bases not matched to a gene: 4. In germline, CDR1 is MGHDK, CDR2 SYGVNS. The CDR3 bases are TGTGCCAGCAGGAGACAGGGCGCGAACACCGGGGAGCTGTTTTTT. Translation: CASRRQGANTGELFF.

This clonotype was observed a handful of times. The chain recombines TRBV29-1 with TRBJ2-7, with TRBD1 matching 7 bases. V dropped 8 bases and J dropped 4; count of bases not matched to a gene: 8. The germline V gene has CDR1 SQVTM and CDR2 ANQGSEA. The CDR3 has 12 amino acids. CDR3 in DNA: TGCAGCATGAGCACAGGGGAGTACGAGCAGTACTTC. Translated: CSMSTGEYEQYF.